There are a few counts of the clone carrying this TCR beta chain. No antigen is known for it. 5'RACE with constant-segment primers built TCRalpha and TCRbeta cDNA libraries with UMIs. TCRdb re-called the 5' RACE reads through MiXCR, storing one row per CDR3 protein. The sample has about half a million distinct CDR3 sequences, over 15% seen once. The record originates from a study of T-cell memory formation after mild COVID-19. About the research overall: Largely donor-specific TCR clusters were found.

Overall study results and limits: The main location of contracting CD4+ clones was CM and EM, and that of contracting CD8+ clones was EMRA.

The sequenced sample was PBMCs or a T cell subset sorted from them (not recorded which). The receptor was derived from an adult woman who had mild COVID-19 (a few samples of this study predate the infection). Cell type and time point are not known.

The CDR3 DNA sequence: TGCGCCAGCAGCTCCGATGTACGTGGGACCCAGTACTTC. Translated, it gives CASSSDVRGTQYF. The rearrangement joins TRBV5-1 to TRBJ2-5; D gene ambiguous. V gave up 3 bases and J gave up 7 bases, with 13 bases separating them. The germline V gene has CDR1 SGHRS and CDR2 YFSETQ. The CDR3 length is 13 residues. Based on the CDR3 plus reference TRBV5-1 and TRBJ2-5, the full variable domain is KAGVTQTPRYLIKTRGQQVTLSCSPISGHRSVSWYQQTPGQGLQFLFEYFSETQRNKGNFPGRFSGRQFSNSRSEMNVSTLELGDSALYLCASSSDVRGTQYFGPGTRLLVL.